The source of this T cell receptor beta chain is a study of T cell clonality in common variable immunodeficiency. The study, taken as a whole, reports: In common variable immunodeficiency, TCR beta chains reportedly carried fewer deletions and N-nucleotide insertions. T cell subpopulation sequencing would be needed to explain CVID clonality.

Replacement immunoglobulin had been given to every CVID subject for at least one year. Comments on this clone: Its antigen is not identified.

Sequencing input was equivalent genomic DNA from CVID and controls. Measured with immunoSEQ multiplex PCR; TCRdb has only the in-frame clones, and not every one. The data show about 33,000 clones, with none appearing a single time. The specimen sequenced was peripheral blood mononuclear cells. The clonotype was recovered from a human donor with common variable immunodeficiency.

This chain's CDR3 is CASSSDGEGNQPQHF. The CDR3 bases that were read are TGTGCCAGCAGTTCCGACGGGGAGGGCAATCAGCCC. The rearrangement links TRBV7-9 to TRBJ1-5; no clear D. The DNA ends 3 residues before the CDR3 does, and the rest of the CDR3 is filled in from the germline J gene. Germline CDR1 reads SEHNR; CDR2 reads FQNEAQ (reference sequence). V was cut by 6 bases and J by 2 bases, with 14 bases left in between. This CDR3 region has 15 residues.